These 13 T cell receptor beta chains were sequenced from one sample in a study of blood T cell repertoires in COVID-19. The protocol was immunoSEQ multiplex PCR, while the TCRdb copy is restricted to in-frame clones and leaves out a portion. The sample carries 60,000 or so clones, more than 80% recorded once. Sequenced sample: peripheral blood. The receptors here all came from a human donor with active COVID-19. The donor label of this sample is uncertain.

This clone was detected once. This chain uses TRBV6-4 with TRBJ2-5; D perhaps matches TRBD1 (6 bases). CDR1 is MRHNA and CDR2 is SNTAGT in the germline V gene. Trimming left V 2 bases short and J 5 bases short, with 18 bases between. This CDR3 is built from 16 residues. For the CDR3, the DNA is TGTGCCAGCAGTGACCTAACGGACAGAAAGGGGGAGACCCAGTACTTC. This translates into CASSDLTDRKGETQYF.

The chain couples TRBV27 to TRBJ1-1; D gene unclear. Germline CDR1 reads MNHEY; CDR2 reads SMNVEV (reference sequence). The CDR3 is made up of 13 amino acids. V was clipped by 2 bases and J by 1 base, with 5 bases between them. The CDR3 loop reads CASSLGPNTEAFF. The CDR3 nucleotides are TGTGCCAGCAGTTTAGGGCCGAACACTGAAGCTTTCTTT.

The sample holds one count of this clone. The CDR3 coding sequence is TGTGCCAGTAGTATAGCTCGTGGGGGGGCGGACTACGAGCAGTACTTC. Translation gives CASSIARGGADYEQYF. The chain carries TRBV19 and TRBJ2-7; TRBD2 is a possible D gene (7 bases). V gave up 1 base and J gave up 3 bases, with 16 bases separating them. The CDR3 has 16 residues. Per the germline V gene, CDR1 is LNHDA and CDR2 is SQIVND (reference sequence).

The J gene is TRBJ2-4, the V gene TRBV2, with D maybe TRBD2 (6 bases). V lost 3 bases and J 3 bases, leaving 12 bases between the germline ends. Germline loops: CDR1 SNHLY, CDR2 FYNNEI. The CDR3 runs to 15 residues. The CDR3 is CASSEGLRGKNIQYF. The CDR3 nucleotides are TGTGCCAGCAGTGAGGGACTTAGGGGCAAAAACATTCAGTACTTC. The full variable domain, its missing parts supplied by reference TRBV2 and TRBJ2-4, is EPEVTQTPSHQVTQMGQEVILRCVPISNHLYFYWYRQILGQKVEFLVSFYNNEISEKSEIFDDQFSVERPDGSNFTLKIRSTKLEDSAMYFCASSEGLRGKNIQYFGAGTRLSVL.

This clone was recorded once. The V call is TRBV20-1, the J call TRBJ2-7; possible D gene TRBD1, 5 bases. Germline V gives CDR1 DFQATT, CDR2 SNEGSKA (reference sequence). Trimming took off 3 bases at V and 3 bases at J, with 15 bases between the two ends. The CDR3 extends over 14 amino acids. Here the CDR3 reads CSASATALFYEQYF. For the CDR3, the DNA is TGCAGTGCTAGTGCGACAGCCTTATTCTACGAGCAGTACTTC.

The V call is TRBV7-9, the J call TRBJ1-4; D gene unclear. Trimming removed 8 bases from V and 5 bases from J, with 6 bases in between. The CDR3 length is 11 residues. Germline V gene sequence: CDR1 SEHNR, CDR2 FQNEAQ (reference sequence). CDR3 amino acids: CASSGNEKLFF. The CDR3 region has the DNA TGTGCCAGCTCGGGGAATGAAAAACTGTTTTTT.

The CDR3 coding sequence is TGTGCCAGCAGCCGCCGGAACTTGAGGGCCCCCTACGAGCAGTACGTC. Translation gives CASSRRNLRAPYEQYV. V and J are TRBV21-1 and TRBJ2-7; the table gives TRBD2 as D, unverified against the DNA. TRBV21-1 is a recognized pseudogene. CDR3 length: 16 residues.

The gene calls are TRBV19 and TRBJ2-2, with a tentative D call TRBD1 (6 bases). The CDR3 extends over 17 amino acids. Trimming removed 5 bases from V and 8 bases from J, with 24 bases in between. Germline V gene data show CDR1 as LNHDA and CDR2 as SQIVND (reference sequence). CDR3 bases: TGTGCCAGTAGTCCCAAAGCACAGGGAGAGGTAATGGGGGAGCTGTTTTTT. Translation: CASSPKAQGEVMGELFF.

The gene calls are TRBV4-3 and TRBJ1-2; D perhaps matches TRBD1 (6 bases). CDR1 LGHNA and CDR2 YSLEER come from the germline V gene. The V end was cut by 3 bases, the J end by 7 bases, with 15 bases between. The CDR3 length is 14 residues. The CDR3 here is CASSQTGGAAGYTF. CDR3 nucleotides: TGCGCCAGCAGCCAGACGGGGGGCGCAGCTGGCTACACCTTC.

J is TRBJ2-7 and V is TRBV6-1; D remains unclear. This CDR3 is 12 amino acids long. Germline V lookup: CDR1 MNHNS, CDR2 SASEGT. Deletions cut 0 bases from V and 4 bases from J, with 4 bases between. CDR3 DNA sequence: TGTGCCAGCAGTGAAGCCGGTTACGAGCAGTACGTC. Translating gives CASSEAGYEQYV.

V and J are TRBV7-3 and TRBJ2-1; maybe TRBD2 (5 bases). The CDR3 totals 13 residues. Germline values: CDR1 SGHTA, CDR2 FQGTGA. Trimming pared 0 bases from V and 10 bases from J, leaving 10 bases between. The CDR3 region has the DNA TGTGCCAGCAGCTTAACTCCGAGGGTGGAGCAGTTCTTC. Its translation is CASSLTPRVEQFF. Based on the CDR3 plus reference TRBV7-3 and TRBJ2-1, the full variable domain is GAGVSQTPSNKVTEKGKYVELRCDPISGHTALYWYRQSLGQGPEFLIYFQGTGAADDSGLPNDRFFAVRPEGSVSTLKIQRTERGDSAVYLCASSLTPRVEQFFGPGTRLTVL.

The chain carries TRBV10-3 and TRBJ1-2, with D possibly matching TRBD1 (5 bases). This CDR3 is built from 14 residues. Trimming removed 2 bases from V and 5 bases from J, with 12 bases in between. Germline CDR1 ENHRY, CDR2 SYGVKD. CDR3: CAISEGREKYGYTF. The CDR3 DNA reads TGTGCCATCAGTGAGGGCAGGGAAAAATATGGCTACACCTTC.

V gene TRBV25-1 combines with J gene TRBJ2-2; the D gene is possibly TRBD1 (5 bases). The CDR3 is made up of 16 amino acids. Germline loops: CDR1 MGHDK, CDR2 SYGVNS. V gave up 0 bases and J gave up 6 bases, with 14 bases separating them. The CDR3 region is CASSEYFSQGAGELFF. The CDR3 DNA sequence: TGTGCCAGCAGTGAATATTTTAGTCAGGGCGCCGGGGAGCTGTTTTTT.